Presented here are 16 T cell receptor beta chains from one specimen sequenced in a study of blood T cells in healthy people across ages. Together with a sample-barcoded 5' primer, a J-beta primer mix was included in a second PCR lasting roughly 7 to 11 cycles. TCRdb reprocessed the 5' RACE reads via MiXCR and lists one record per CDR3 protein. The sample contains around 820,000 distinct CDR3 sequences, around 25% of which appear only once. The sample was also linked to a second study, of T cells of mothers and their children.

Source material: blood. The origin of the receptors is a boy aged 5 to 17 in good health.

The rearrangement joins TRBV3-1 to TRBJ2-7; 8 bases align to TRBD2. The CDR3 spans 15 residues. CDR1 and CDR2 from the germline V gene are LGHDT and YNNKEL (reference sequence). V lost 3 bases and J lost 3; bases outside the gene matches: 7. This CDR3 is CASSQGLEGYYEQYF. CDR3 DNA sequence: TGTGCCAGCAGCCAGGGACTAGAAGGGTACTACGAGCAGTACTTC.

A few counts support this clonotype. J is TRBJ1-5 and V is TRBV21-1. TRBV21-1 is recorded as a pseudogene. This CDR3 region has 17 residues. Here the CDR3 reads CASSKVKGPGGNQPQHF. The CDR3 DNA is TGTGCCAGCAGCAAAGTTAAGGGCCCAGGAGGCAATCAGCCCCAGCATTTT.

V is TRBV25-1 and J is TRBJ2-1; the match to TRBD2 covers 9 bases. V was pared by 6 bases and J by 7 bases, with 10 bases of the junction left unmatched. The germline CDR1 and CDR2 sequences are MGHDK and SYGVNS. This CDR3 contains 15 residues. CDR3 in amino acids: CASREALAGQNEQFF. CDR3 sequence (DNA): TGTGCCAGCAGGGAGGCCCTAGCGGGGCAAAATGAGCAGTTCTTC. The variable domain in full, completed from reference TRBV25-1 and TRBJ2-1, reads EADIYQTPRYLVIGTGKKITLECSQTMGHDKMYWYQQDPGMELHLIHYSYGVNSTEKGDLSSESTVSRIRTEHFPLTLESARPSHTSQYLCASREALAGQNEQFFGPGTRLTVL.

The chain joins TRBV27 to TRBJ2-2, with TRBD1 matching over 8 bases. Germline V lookup: CDR1 MNHEY, CDR2 SMNVEV (reference sequence). CDR3 length: 15 amino acids. Unmatched junction bases numbered 3, after V lost 2 bases and J lost 4 bases. CDR3: CASSLQGAFTGELFF. The CDR3 nucleotides are TGTGCCAGCAGTTTACAGGGGGCGTTCACCGGGGAGCTGTTTTTT.

V gene TRBV20-1 combines with J gene TRBJ1-4, with 11 positions matching TRBD1. Trimming took 3 bases from V and 6 from J; bases not matched to a gene: 0. Per the germline V gene, CDR1 is DFQATT and CDR2 is SNEGSKA (reference sequence). CDR3 length equals 13 residues. The chain's CDR3 is CSARGQGDEKLFF. The CDR3 DNA reads TGCAGTGCTAGGGGACAGGGGGATGAAAAACTGTTTTTT.

The V call is TRBV29-1, the J call TRBJ2-7, with D tentatively TRBD1 or TRBD2 (7 bases each). The CDR3 consists of 18 residues. Per germline, CDR1 SQVTM and CDR2 ANQGSEA. Deletions cut 6 bases from V and 2 bases from J, with 29 bases between. CDR3 in amino acids: CSVSGGGGANPATYEQYF. The CDR3 bases are TGCAGCGTGTCCGGGGGAGGGGGCGCCAACCCCGCCACCTACGAGCAGTACTTC.

The table lists this clonotype with a few counts. This chain uses TRBV29-1 with TRBJ1-2; maybe TRBD1 (6 bases). The CDR3 is 13 amino acids. Trimming removed 7 bases at V and 2 bases at J, with 14 bases between. Germline V gives CDR1 SQVTM, CDR2 ANQGSEA. CDR3 protein: CSARDILNYGYTF. The CDR3 DNA follows: TGCAGCGCCAGGGACATACTAAACTATGGCTACACCTTC.

This clonotype was detected ten times or more. The chain employs TRBV20-1 and TRBJ2-5; weak D call: TRBD2 (6 bases). V was clipped by 2 bases and J by 1 base, with 11 bases between them. The CDR3 is made up of 14 amino acids. CDR1 and CDR2 from the germline V gene are DFQATT and SNEGSKA (reference sequence). As DNA, the CDR3 is TGCAGTGCTAGACCAATAGCGGCCCAAGAGACCCAGTACTTC. Its protein is CSARPIAAQETQYF.

The sample holds a few counts of this clonotype. The rearrangement links TRBV5-1 to TRBJ1-1, with unresolved D. Between the trimmed V and J ends, which lost 1 base and 1 base, there was a span of 14 bases. CDR3 length equals 16 residues. The germline V gene encodes CDR1 SGHRS and CDR2 YFSETQ. DNA of the CDR3: TGCGCCAGCAGCTTGACCCCAGAGAATGCGAACACTGAAGCTTTCTTT. Translated, it gives CASSLTPENANTEAFF.

The chain recombines TRBV7-2 with TRBJ2-5; TRBD1 matches at 7 bases. Germline CDR1 reads SGHTA; CDR2 reads FQGNSA. V shed 6 bases and J 1 base; nucleotides not matched to a gene: 5. The CDR3 runs to 14 residues. In DNA form, the CDR3 reads TGTGCCAGCAGACGGGACAGAACCCAAGAGACCCAGTACTTC. This encodes CASRRDRTQETQYF.

This clonotype was seen more than once but under ten times. V usage is TRBV28 and J usage is TRBJ1-5; D remains unclear. Germline V lookup: CDR1 MDHEN, CDR2 SYDVKM. The CDR3 has 15 residues. The V and J ends lost 6 bases and 4 bases respectively, with 16 bases between them. The CDR3 DNA reads TGTGCCAGCAGGATTAAACCAGGCGGGAATCAGCCCCAGCATTTT. It specifies CASRIKPGGNQPQHF.

This clonotype has just a few counts. The genes are TRBV20-1 and TRBJ1-4; TRBD1 aligns across 7 bases. Per germline, CDR1 DFQATT and CDR2 SNEGSKA (reference sequence). Germline trimming cut 6 bases from V and 5 bases from J; bases unmatched to any gene: 9. The CDR3 has 14 residues. The CDR3 loop reads CSAPDRLRNEKLFF. Written as DNA, the CDR3 is TGCAGTGCCCCGGACAGGTTGAGAAATGAAAAACTGTTTTTT.

This clonotype was seen a few times. The V gene is TRBV20-1, the J gene TRBJ1-2; a weak D match, TRBD1 (5 bases). CDR1 and CDR2 (germline): DFQATT, SNEGSKA (reference sequence). This CDR3 has 14 amino acids. Trimming took 1 base from V and 3 from J, leaving 12 bases between them. CDR3 loop: CSARVTGTDYGYTF. The CDR3 region has the DNA TGCAGTGCTAGAGTAACAGGAACCGACTATGGCTACACCTTC.

J is TRBJ2-3 and V is TRBV20-1, with 11 bases identical to TRBD2. J lost 4 bases, V lost 4 bases, and 4 bases had no gene match. Germline CDR1 is DFQATT and CDR2 is SNEGSKA (reference sequence). This CDR3 has 14 residues. Here the CDR3 reads CSAKTSGMPDTQYF. As DNA, the CDR3 is TGCAGTGCTAAGACTAGCGGGATGCCAGATACGCAGTATTTT.

The rearrangement links TRBV20-1 to TRBJ2-1, with unresolved D. The CDR3 is 13 residues long. The V gene's germline CDR1 is DFQATT and CDR2 SNEGSKA (reference sequence). CDR3 sequence (DNA): TGCAGGCTCATAAAGAGCTCCTACAATGAGCAGTTCTTC. The encoded protein is CRLIKSSYNEQFF.

The V and J genes are TRBV28 and TRBJ2-5; D perhaps matches TRBD2 (6 bases). Germline CDR1 is MDHEN and CDR2 is SYDVKM. V lost 1 base, J lost 4 bases, and 19 bases lay in between. The CDR3 runs to 17 residues. The CDR3 DNA reads as TGTGCCAGCAGTTTATACGGGAGTGGGACGTACACAGAGACCCAGTACTTC. It codes for CASSLYGSGTYTETQYF.